This T cell receptor beta chain stems from a study of blood T cell repertoires in COVID-19 (dated by TCRdb to the early 2020s). Broadly, across the study: Samples covering the acute and convalescent phases of COVID-19 were provided by collaborators in the United States, Italy and Spain. A freely available public database, intended as a resource for researchers studying the immune response to SARS-CoV-2, is where the repertoires were released. Where available, HLA class I and class II types were taken from metadata supplied by the sample provider and were not determined by assay-based typing. Deeply sampled blood TCRbeta repertoires from subjects exposed to, actively infected with, or recovered from COVID-19 were included in the dataset. A de-identified subject ID, COVID-19 status, age in years and sex were almost always included in the sample metadata. The samples were drawn from the first 160 participants of the ongoing ImmuneRACE study and from more than 1,000 subjects provided by 6 global collaborators. The material from the prospective study consisted of cDNA or gDNA derived from T cells, B-cell-depleted T cells, or PBMCs.

The CDR3 starts with the cysteine, ends with the phenylalanine, and has 14 residues. Only CDR3 DNA remains: 42 bases, in frame from the first base. The CDR1 and CDR2 encoded by the germline V gene are SNHLY and FYNNEI. V is reduced by 7 bases and J by 4 bases, leaving a spacing of 15 bases between them. Broader findings and caveats from the paper: The amount of clinical and demographic metadata varied by source and participant and was provided uncurated.

In the case of this clone: Its antigen is still unknown. Per-base quality was not reported, and no clone a single base away is much larger than it.

Enrolling through a virtual design, the prospective study's participants ranged in age from roughly 18 to 89 years and lived across 20 to 25 United States geographic areas. In the prospective study, participants were assigned to cohorts based on the clinical history participants reported in a screening survey and a study questionnaire. For ImmuneRACE Cohort 3, a participant was defined as recovered based on two consecutive negative NP/OP PCR tests, clearance by a healthcare professional, or resolution of symptoms. Each participant in the prospective study had whole blood, serum and a nasopharyngeal or oropharyngeal swab collected by mobile phlebotomists. Prospective study participants could optionally give additional blood draws and questionnaires over a roughly two-month period. Before DNA extraction, prospective study blood samples were shipped either frozen or at room temperature. TCRbeta CDR3 regions were amplified from genomic DNA using the immunoSEQ Assay, a bias-controlled multiplex PCR. Per the source publication's procedure: Within the assay, amplification of reference gene primers was used to estimate how many nucleated cells each sample contained. To quantify the absolute abundance of each unique TCRbeta CDR3 rearrangement, sequence reads were collapsed and filtered. Productive Simpson clonality was computed per sample as the square root of Simpson's diversity index over productive rearrangements. The immuneACCESS repertoire file appears here via TCRdb, limited to in-frame rearrangements. These files lack a portion of the clones; in checked studies, under half of the deficit traces to unresolved V genes, and the cause of the others is not known. V and J calls and clone size are given by that table; D and trimming were obtained from the DNA. This sample comprises about 130,000 clones, around 83% of them detected only once. The top ten constitute around 10% of the sample.

The sample consisted of PBMCs or T cells enriched from blood (not recorded which). Recombination linked TRBV2 to TRBJ2-3; the D segment could be TRBD2, given 6 matching bases. The receptor was isolated from a man in his forties or fifties who had recovered from COVID-19. At the DNA level, the sequence is TGTGCCAGCAAGACTAGTGTTACATCAGATACGCAGTATTTT. This sequence encodes CASKTSVTSDTQYF.